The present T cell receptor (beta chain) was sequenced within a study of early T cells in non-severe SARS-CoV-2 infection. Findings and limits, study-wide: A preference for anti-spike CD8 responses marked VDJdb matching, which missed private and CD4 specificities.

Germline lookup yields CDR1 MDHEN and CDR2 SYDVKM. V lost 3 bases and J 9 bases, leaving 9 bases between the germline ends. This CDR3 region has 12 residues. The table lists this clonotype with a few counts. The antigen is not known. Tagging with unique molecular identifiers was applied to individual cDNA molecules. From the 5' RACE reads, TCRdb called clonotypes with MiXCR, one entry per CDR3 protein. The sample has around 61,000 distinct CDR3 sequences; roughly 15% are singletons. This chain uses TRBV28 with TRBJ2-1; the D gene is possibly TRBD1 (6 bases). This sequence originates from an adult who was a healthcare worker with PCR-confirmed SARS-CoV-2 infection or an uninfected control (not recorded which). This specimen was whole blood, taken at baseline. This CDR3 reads CASSLTGGEQFF. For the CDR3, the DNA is TGTGCCAGCAGTTTGACAGGAGGTGAGCAGTTCTTC.